One sample yielded the 24 T cell receptor beta chains listed below, sequenced in a study of blood T cell repertoires in COVID-19. Clones were sequenced by immunoSEQ multiplex PCR, and TCRdb holds only the in-frame ones, with some missing. The table records about 150,000 clones, almost 80% of them present only once. Sample: peripheral blood. These receptors were collected from a man between 60 and 75 years old who had recovered from COVID-19.

The V gene is TRBV29-1, the J gene TRBJ1-6, with a weak D call TRBD1 (6 bases). The CDR3 contains 13 residues. The ends were cut back, 4 bases at V and 5 bases at J, with 9 bases in the middle. Germline CDR1 SQVTM, CDR2 ANQGSEA. CDR3 protein: CSVGTADNSPLHF. The CDR3 DNA reads TGCAGCGTTGGGACAGCCGATAATTCACCCCTCCACTTT.

The genes are TRBV14 and TRBJ1-2; D gene uncertain. CDR3 length equals 12 residues. The germline CDR1 and CDR2 sequences are SGHDN and FVKESK. Trimming cost V 6 bases and J 3 bases, with 8 bases left between them. CDR3 protein: CASSRVDYGYTF. The CDR3, as DNA: TGTGCCAGCAGTCGTGTTGACTATGGCTACACCTTC.

The chain couples TRBV29-1 to TRBJ2-1, with a weak D call TRBD2 (6 bases). Germline CDR1 reads SQVTM; CDR2 reads ANQGSEA. CDR3 size: 11 residues. V was shortened by 7 bases and J by 6 bases, with 10 bases between the two germline ends. The DNA of the CDR3 is TGCAGCGCGGGACTCACCAATGAGCAGTTCTTC. This encodes CSAGLTNEQFF.

This sequence joins TRBV5-5 and TRBJ2-7, with TRBD2 matching over 10 bases. CDR3 length: 15 residues. V gave up 3 bases and J gave up 0 bases; unmatched junction bases: 3. Germline assignment: CDR1 SGHKS and CDR2 YYEKEE (reference sequence). The CDR3 nucleotides read TGTGCCAGCAGCTGGACTAGCGGTAGCTCCTACGAGCAGTACTTC. Residues: CASSWTSGSSYEQYF.

About this clone: Sequence at one end of the junction differs from germline and may be a read error. This sequence joins TRBV7-7 and TRBJ2-1; unclear D gene. Germline CDR1 and CDR2: SSHAT and FNYEAQ (reference sequence). CDR3 length: 16 residues. The CDR3 DNA is TGTGCTAGCAGCCGACTCCCATCCGGCTCCTACAATGAGCAGTTCTTC. As protein: CASSRLPSGSYNEQFF.

The chain combines TRBV6-6 with TRBJ2-5, with 14 bases fitting TRBD2. Germline CDR1 is MNHNY and CDR2 is SVGAGI (reference sequence). V dropped 7 bases and J dropped 5; count of bases not matched to a gene: 9. This CDR3 comprises 16 residues. The CDR3 DNA is TGTGCCAGCACGACGACTAGCGGGGGGGCCGGGGAGACCCAGTACTTC. Translation gives CASTTTSGGAGETQYF.

This sequence joins TRBV7-8 and TRBJ1-5; 10 bases agree with TRBD1. CDR3 length: 16 residues. Germline assignment: CDR1 SGHVS and CDR2 FQNEAQ. After removal of 1 base from V and 4 bases from J, the junction contained 4 bases not matched to a gene. CDR3 in DNA: TGTGCCAGCAGCTTAGAGGGACAGGGGCTAAATCAGCCCCAGCATTTT. It translates to CASSLEGQGLNQPQHF.

V gene TRBV9 combines with J gene TRBJ2-1, with 16 bases lining up with TRBD2. The J segment lost 9 bases and the V segment lost 0 bases, leaving 3 bases of the junction unmatched. The CDR3 spans 16 residues. The V gene's germline CDR1 is SGDLS and CDR2 YYNGEE. CDR3 bases: TGTGCCAGCAGCGTAGAGGGGACTAGCGGGAGGGGTGAGCAGTTCTTC. This gives the protein CASSVEGTSGRGEQFF.

This clone came up once. The V and J genes are TRBV28 and TRBJ2-3, with TRBD1 identical over 8 bases. J lost 2 bases, V lost 2 bases, and 12 bases had no gene match. Germline V gene sequence: CDR1 MDHEN, CDR2 SYDVKM. This CDR3 comprises 18 residues. DNA of the CDR3: TGTGCCAGCAGTTTAAGGCCCCGGGACAGGTCCCCCACAGATACGCAGTATTTT. It yields the protein CASSLRPRDRSPTDTQYF.

The chain carries TRBV9 and TRBJ1-2, with 9 bases identical to TRBD1. The germline CDR1 and CDR2 sequences are SGDLS and YYNGEE. The CDR3 consists of 16 residues. V dropped 4 bases and J dropped 2; count of bases not matched to a gene: 9. CDR3 sequence reads: CASSLSPGTGNYGYTF. CDR3 sequence (DNA): TGTGCCAGCAGCTTAAGCCCCGGGACAGGGAACTATGGCTACACCTTC.

The chain joins TRBV4-2 to TRBJ2-1, with 9 bases lining up with TRBD2. This CDR3 region has 18 residues. Germline loops: CDR1 LGHNA, CDR2 YNFKEQ. V shed 1 base, J shed 3 bases, and the junction held 10 bases outside the gene matches. The CDR3 DNA follows: TGTGCCAGCAGCCAAGGGCGTGGGCGGGAGGGCCTCTACAATGAGCAGTTCTTC. It codes for CASSQGRGREGLYNEQFF.

The chain combines TRBV2 with TRBJ2-7; D is unresolved. Deletions cut 5 bases from V and 6 bases from J, with 14 bases between. CDR1 is SNHLY and CDR2 is FYNNEI in the germline V gene. The CDR3 runs to 13 residues. CDR3 bases: TGTGCCAGCAGTCCTTCCTCCAACGGCGAGCAGTACTTC. Translating gives CASSPSSNGEQYF.

This clone was recorded once. The CDR3: CASSFNDLEVQGVSYEQYF. The CDR3 region has the DNA TGTGCCAGCAGTTTCAATGATTTGGAAGTACAGGGGGTCTCCTACGAGCAGTACTTC. The chain combines TRBV27 with TRBJ2-7, with 8 bases aligning to TRBD1. The V segment lost 3 bases and the J segment 0 bases; nucleotides outside the gene matches: 16. The CDR3 length is 19 residues. Germline CDR1 MNHEY, CDR2 SMNVEV (reference sequence).

Only one count was recorded for this clone. The chain links TRBV9 to TRBJ1-1; the D is unclear. CDR1 is SGDLS and CDR2 is YYNGEE in the germline V gene. V was trimmed by 6 bases and J by 4 bases, leaving 13 bases between them. The CDR3 runs 13 residues. The CDR3 sequence: CASNRGEGTEAFF. The CDR3 coding sequence is TGTGCCAGCAATCGGGGAGAGGGCACTGAAGCTTTCTTT.

This sequence joins TRBV11-2 and TRBJ2-7; tentatively, D is TRBD1 (5 bases). Deletions cut 2 bases from V and 2 bases from J, with 10 bases between. The CDR3 runs 14 residues. CDR1 and CDR2 from the germline V gene are SGHAT and FQNNGV. CDR3 region: CASSLFADTYEQYF. As DNA, the CDR3 is TGTGCCAGCAGCTTATTTGCGGACACCTACGAGCAGTACTTC.

This chain joins TRBV6-2 or TRBV6-3 and TRBJ2-1, with TRBD2 identical over 10 bases. V shed 3 bases, J shed 5 bases, and the junction held 13 bases outside the gene matches. This CDR3 comprises 18 residues. Germline CDR1 reads MNHEY; CDR2 reads SVGEGT. This chain's CDR3 is CASSYQASGSPTNNEQFF. CDR3 bases: TGTGCCAGCAGTTATCAAGCTAGCGGGAGCCCCACAAACAATGAGCAGTTCTTC.

This chain joins TRBV11-3 and TRBJ2-1; TRBD1 agrees at 8 bases. After removal of 5 bases from V and 6 bases from J, the junction contained 3 bases not matched to a gene. This CDR3 spans 13 amino acids. Germline V gene data show CDR1 as SGHNT and CDR2 as YENEEA. The CDR3 loop is CASSQGAGNEQFF. In DNA, the CDR3 is TGTGCCAGCAGCCAGGGGGCTGGCAATGAGCAGTTCTTC. Variable domain in full (rest from reference TRBV11-3 and TRBJ2-1): EAGVVQSPRYKIIEKKQPVAFWCNPISGHNTLYWYLQNLGQGPELLIRYENEEAVDDSQLPKDRFSAERLKGVDSTLKIQPAELGDSAVYLCASSQGAGNEQFFGPGTRLTVL.

The V call is TRBV13, the J call TRBJ1-6, with D possibly being TRBD1 (6 bases). The germline V gene has CDR1 PRHDT and CDR2 FYEKMQ (reference sequence). The CDR3 covers 14 residues. The V end lost 6 bases, the J end lost 6 bases, and 12 bases lay between the germline ends. As DNA, the CDR3 is TGTGCCAGCAGGACGGCCAGGGGTAATTCACCCCTCCACTTT. This sequence encodes CASRTARGNSPLHF.

The chain is built from TRBV3-1 (or the pseudogene TRBV3-2) and TRBJ1-3; D might be TRBD1 (6 bases). V lost 5 bases to trimming and J lost 4 bases, with 15 bases between them. Germline CDR1 and CDR2: LGHDT and YNNKEL (reference sequence). This CDR3 has 15 amino acids. DNA for the CDR3: TGTGCCAGCAGCGGGGGTTGGACAGCCGGAAACACCATATATTTT. It specifies CASSGGWTAGNTIYF.

The chain joins TRBV5-1 to TRBJ1-6; maybe TRBD1 (5 bases). This CDR3 spans 13 amino acids. In germline, CDR1 is SGHRS, CDR2 YFSETQ. Deletions cut 3 bases from V and 5 bases from J, with 6 bases between. The CDR3 bases are TGCGCCAGCAGCTCGACAGATAATTCACCCCTCCACTTT. Protein: CASSSTDNSPLHF. The variable domain in full, completed from reference TRBV5-1 and TRBJ1-6, reads KAGVTQTPRYLIKTRGQQVTLSCSPISGHRSVSWYQQTPGQGLQFLFEYFSETQRNKGNFPGRFSGRQFSNSRSEMNVSTLELGDSALYLCASSSTDNSPLHFGNGTRLTVT.

This sequence joins TRBV28 and TRBJ2-1; 7 bases map to TRBD1. J lost 6 bases, V lost 6 bases, and 5 bases had no gene match. CDR1 is MDHEN, CDR2 SYDVKM, per germline. The CDR3 runs to 13 residues. The CDR3 coding sequence is TGTGCCAGCAGGCCGGGACAGATCAATGAGCAGTTCTTC. Translated: CASRPGQINEQFF.

This clone was found many times. This chain uses TRBV20-1 with TRBJ2-7; TRBD2 is a possible D gene (7 bases). CDR1 is DFQATT and CDR2 is SNEGSKA in the germline V gene (reference sequence). This CDR3 is built from 11 residues. Here the CDR3 reads CGTGGLYEQYF. For the CDR3, the DNA is TGCGGGACCGGGGGGCTTTACGAGCAGTACTTC.

The chain employs TRBV5-1 and TRBJ1-1; TRBD1 matches 7 bases. Per the germline V gene, CDR1 is SGHRS and CDR2 is YFSETQ. The CDR3 runs 14 residues. J lost 5 bases, V lost 4 bases, and 8 bases had no gene match. Here the CDR3 DNA reads TGCGCCAGCAGCGTCACAGGGGATTTTACTGAAGCTTTCTTT. Protein sequence: CASSVTGDFTEAFF.

The rearrangement uses TRBV10-3 and TRBJ1-4; 8 nucleotides line up with TRBD1. The junction had 3 bases not matched to a gene; V was cut back by 2 bases and J by 7 bases. CDR1 ENHRY and CDR2 SYGVKD come from the germline V gene. The CDR3 runs 14 residues. The CDR3 DNA reads as TGTGCCATCAGTGAGGTAGACAGGGGTGAAAAACTGTTTTTT. Residues: CAISEVDRGEKLFF.